The rows below give T cell receptor beta chains drawn from one sample of a study of cytomegalovirus exposure and HLA in healthy donors. Sequenced by immunoSEQ multiplex PCR; TCRdb stores in-frame clones only, minus some. The repertoire holds more than 150,000 clones, with more than 65% as singletons. Sequenced: PBMCs. All receptors derive from a girl aged 2-10 years in good health and CMV-seropositive. Each CDR3 is given with its conserved first and last residue. The order of the fields is V gene, CDR3 protein.

TRBV9	CASSGGTSGYLDTQYF
TRBV7-8	CASYRWARNEHTVAGELFF
TRBV6-5	CASGREAYNEQFF
TRBV5-4	CASSSPRDSYTEAFF
TRBV19	CASSIAGGIHNEQFF
TRBV7-9	CASSPKDSRGTGELFF
TRBV7-3	CASSLGGAGDTQYF
TRBV19	CASSSMGLAGLYEQYF
TRBV5-1	CASSWGQSNSPLHF
TRBV19	CASSILGGNSPLHF
TRBV5-4	CASSLGPSQGLAGDTQYF
TRBV11-1	CASSFPDSMNTEAFF
TRBV6-6	CASSTTSGANYEQYF
TRBV6-1	CASSVARETYNEQFF
TRBV7-3	CATRTGYNQPQHF
TRBV6-5	CASRTGTGSGNTIYF
TRBV9	CASNPPDNQGLAGIANTGELFF
TRBV27	CASSLKFGHLNQPQHF